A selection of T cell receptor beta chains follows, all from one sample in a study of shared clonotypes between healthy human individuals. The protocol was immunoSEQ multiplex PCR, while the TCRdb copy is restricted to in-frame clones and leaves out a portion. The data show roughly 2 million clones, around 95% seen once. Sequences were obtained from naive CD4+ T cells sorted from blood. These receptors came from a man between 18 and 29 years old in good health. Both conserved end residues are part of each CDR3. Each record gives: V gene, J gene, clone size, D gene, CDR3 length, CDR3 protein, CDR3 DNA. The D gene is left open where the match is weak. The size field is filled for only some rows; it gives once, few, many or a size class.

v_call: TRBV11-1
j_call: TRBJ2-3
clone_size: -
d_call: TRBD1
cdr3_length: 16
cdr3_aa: CASSRAQGISTDTQYF
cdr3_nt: TGTGCCAGCAGCCGAGCACAGGGGATAAGCACAGATACGCAGTATTTT

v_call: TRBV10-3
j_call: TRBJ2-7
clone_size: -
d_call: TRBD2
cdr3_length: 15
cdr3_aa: CAIRSSSGRSYEQYF
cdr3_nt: TGTGCCATCAGGAGCTCTAGCGGGAGATCCTACGAGCAGTACTTC

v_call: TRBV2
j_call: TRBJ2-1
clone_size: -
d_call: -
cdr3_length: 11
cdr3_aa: CASRIDNEQFF
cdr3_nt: TGTGCCAGCAGGATTGACAATGAGCAGTTCTTC

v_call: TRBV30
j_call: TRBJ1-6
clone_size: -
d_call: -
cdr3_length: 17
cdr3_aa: CAWVPGHLSSYNSPLHF
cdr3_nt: TGTGCCTGGGTCCCGGGACACCTGAGCTCCTATAATTCACCCCTCCACTTT

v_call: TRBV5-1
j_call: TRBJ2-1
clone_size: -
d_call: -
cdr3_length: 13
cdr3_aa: CASSLSQINEQFF
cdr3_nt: TGCGCCAGCAGCTTGAGCCAAATTAATGAGCAGTTCTTC

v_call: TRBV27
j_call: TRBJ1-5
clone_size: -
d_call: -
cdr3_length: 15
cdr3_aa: CASSLGLNSNQPQHF
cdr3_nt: TGTGCCAGCAGCCTGGGACTAAATAGCAATCAGCCCCAGCATTTT

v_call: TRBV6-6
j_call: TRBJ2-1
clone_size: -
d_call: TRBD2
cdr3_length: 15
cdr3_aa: CATRKAGEDYNEQFF
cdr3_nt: TGTGCCACCCGGAAAGCGGGGGAGGACTACAATGAGCAGTTCTTC

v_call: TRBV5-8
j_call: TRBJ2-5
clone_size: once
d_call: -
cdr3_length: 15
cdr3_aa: CASSQGRGAQETQYF
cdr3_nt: TGTGCCAGCAGCCAGGGACGGGGGGCCCAAGAGACCCAGTACTTC

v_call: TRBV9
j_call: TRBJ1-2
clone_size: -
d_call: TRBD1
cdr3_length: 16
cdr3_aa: CASSRTTGTENYGYTF
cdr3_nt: TGTGCCAGCAGCCGGACAACCGGGACAGAGAACTATGGCTACACCTTC

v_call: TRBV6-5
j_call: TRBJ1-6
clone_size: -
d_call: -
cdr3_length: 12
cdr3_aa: CASSYVGRPLHF
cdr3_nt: TGTGCCAGCAGTTACGTTGGGCGACCCCTCCACTTT

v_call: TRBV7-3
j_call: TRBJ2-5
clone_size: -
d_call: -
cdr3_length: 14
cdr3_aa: CASSLARGAGTQYF
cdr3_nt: TGTGCCAGCAGTCTAGCTCGGGGGGCCGGGACCCAGTACTTC

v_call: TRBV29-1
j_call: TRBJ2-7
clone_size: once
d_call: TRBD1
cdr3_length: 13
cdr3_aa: CSAGQGKSYEQYF
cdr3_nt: TGCAGCGCCGGACAGGGGAAAAGCTACGAGCAGTACTTC

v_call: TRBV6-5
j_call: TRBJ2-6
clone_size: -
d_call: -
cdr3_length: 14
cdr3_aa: CASSSHSGANVLTF
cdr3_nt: TGTGCCAGCAGTTCTCATTCTGGGGCCAACGTCCTGACTTTC

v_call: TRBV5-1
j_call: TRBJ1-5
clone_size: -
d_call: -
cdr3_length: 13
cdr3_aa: CASSPNSNQPQHF
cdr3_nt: TGCGCCAGCAGCCCCAATAGCAATCAGCCCCAGCATTTT

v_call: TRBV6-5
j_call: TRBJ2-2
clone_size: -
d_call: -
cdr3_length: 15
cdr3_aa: CASRPTKGGTGELFF
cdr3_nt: TGTGCCAGCAGGCCGACAAAGGGAGGCACCGGGGAGCTGTTTTTT

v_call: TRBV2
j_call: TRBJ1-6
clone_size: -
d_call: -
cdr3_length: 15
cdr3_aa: CASRSQGILNSPLHF
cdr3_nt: TGTGCCAGCAGGAGTCAGGGGATTCTTAATTCACCCCTCCACTTT

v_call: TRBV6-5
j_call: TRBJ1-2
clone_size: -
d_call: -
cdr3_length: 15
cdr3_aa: CASSYFLGGNYGYTF
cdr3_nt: TGTGCCAGCAGTTACTTCTTGGGGGGTAACTATGGCTACACCTTC

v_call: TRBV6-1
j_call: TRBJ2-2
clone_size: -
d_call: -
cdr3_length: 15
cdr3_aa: CASSWGTGNTGELFF
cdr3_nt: TGTGCCAGCAGTTGGGGGACTGGGAACACCGGGGAGCTGTTTTTT

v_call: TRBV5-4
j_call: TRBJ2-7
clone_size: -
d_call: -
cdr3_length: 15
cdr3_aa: CASSPLRGGSYEQYF
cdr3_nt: TGTGCCAGCAGCCCGCTCCGAGGCGGATCCTACGAGCAGTACTTC

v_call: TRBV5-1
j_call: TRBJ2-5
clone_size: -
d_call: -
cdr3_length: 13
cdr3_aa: CASRPSLQETQYF
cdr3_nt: TGCGCCAGCAGGCCATCGCTTCAAGAGACCCAGTACTTC

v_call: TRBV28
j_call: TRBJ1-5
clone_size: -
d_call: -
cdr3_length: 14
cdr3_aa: CASSLAGSGQPQHF
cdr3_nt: TGTGCCAGCAGTTTGGCAGGGTCAGGGCAGCCCCAGCATTTT

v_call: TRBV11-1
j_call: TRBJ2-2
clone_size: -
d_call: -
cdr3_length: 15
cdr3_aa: CASSPGPLNTGELFF
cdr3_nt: TGTGCCAGCAGCCCAGGGCCACTTAACACCGGGGAGCTGTTTTTT